A selection of T cell receptor beta chains follows, all from one sample in a study of shared clonotypes between healthy human individuals. The table came from immunoSEQ multiplex PCR; TCRdb's copy has only in-frame clones and leaves some out. The sample includes some 2,400,000 clones, almost 96% of them seen just once. Sequencing input: naive CD4+ T cells sorted from blood. These receptors all stem from a man younger than 35 in good health. Each CDR3 is given with its conserved first and last residue. A D gene is named only where the DNA matches it firmly. Expanded clones get a size class; other rows say once, few or many, or leave the size out.

V,D,length,size,J,DNA,CDR3
TRBV25-1,TRBD2,16,few,TRBJ2-7,TGTGCCAGCAGTGACCCCATGGTAGCGGGGGCCACGGGGCAGTACTTC,CASSDPMVAGATGQYF
TRBV2,.,14,.,TRBJ1-6,TGTGCCAGCTCAGGGAGCGGGATTAATTCACCCCTCCACTTT,CASSGSGINSPLHF
TRBV19,.,14,few,TRBJ1-2,TGTGCCAGTAGTACGACAGGTTGGGGCTATGGCTACACCTTC,CASSTTGWGYGYTF
TRBV7-3,.,13,.,TRBJ2-3,TGTGCCAGCAGTCAACGGACTGTAGATACGCAGTATTTT,CASSQRTVDTQYF
TRBV19,.,18,once,TRBJ1-3,TGTGCCAGTAGTATAGGTATAGATTCGGCCTTCTCTGGAAACACCATATATTTT,CASSIGIDSAFSGNTIYF
TRBV27,.,17,.,TRBJ2-7,TGTGCCAGCAGTTTATCCCTGGGCGCAGGGGCTTCCTACGAGCAGTACTTC,CASSLSLGAGASYEQYF
TRBV18,.,16,once,TRBJ2-1,TGTGCCAGCTCACCGCCTAGCGCCAGCTCCTACAATGAGCAGTTCTTC,CASSPPSASSYNEQFF
TRBV27,TRBD1,15,.,TRBJ1-5,TGTGCCAGCAGTTTAGAGGGGGCGCGCAATCAGCCCCAGCATTTT,CASSLEGARNQPQHF
TRBV10-3,TRBD1,14,.,TRBJ2-5,TGTGCCATCAGCCGACAGGGGGCGGGAGAGACCCAGTACTTC,CAISRQGAGETQYF
TRBV9,.,20,.,TRBJ1-3,TGTGCCAGCAGCCCCCGTTTGTGGTCGATACAACCTAACTCTGGAAACACCATATATTTT,CASSPRLWSIQPNSGNTIYF
TRBV7-9,.,13,.,TRBJ2-7,TGTGCCAGCAGCCCCCTGGGGCGCTACGAGCAGTACTTC,CASSPLGRYEQYF
TRBV5-1,.,13,.,TRBJ1-2,TGCGCCAGCAGGTATTCAGGCTCCTATGGCTACACCTTC,CASRYSGSYGYTF
TRBV28,.,14,.,TRBJ2-7,TGTGCCAGCAGTCCCCTAGGGGGGCCCTACGAGCAGTACTTC,CASSPLGGPYEQYF
TRBV5-6,.,12,.,TRBJ1-2,TGTGCCAGCAGCGCTCCACTCTATGGCTACACCTTC,CASSAPLYGYTF
TRBV9,TRBD2,16,.,TRBJ2-3,TGTGCCAGCAGCGCAATACCCGGGACTAGCGGGGGAACGCAGTATTTT,CASSAIPGTSGGTQYF
TRBV30,.,13,.,TRBJ1-1,TGTGCCTGCCTTCCCAGGGTGAACACTGAAGCTTTCTTT,CACLPRVNTEAFF
TRBV6-4,.,14,.,TRBJ1-1,TGTGCCAGCAGTATACAGGCGTCGGCCACTGAAGCTTTCTTT,CASSIQASATEAFF
TRBV30,.,14,.,TRBJ2-3,TGTGCCTGGAGTGTACAGGGCCGAGGGGATACGCAGTATTTT,CAWSVQGRGDTQYF
TRBV4-1,.,17,.,TRBJ2-7,TGCGCCAGCAGCCCCGGGAAATACTGGACAGGCCGGGAGGAGCAGTACTTC,CASSPGKYWTGREEQYF
TRBV5-6,TRBD1,16,.,TRBJ1-2,TGTGCCAGCAGCTCACAGGACAGGGTTGCTAACTATGGCTACACCTTC,CASSSQDRVANYGYTF
TRBV7-9,.,14,.,TRBJ2-1,TGTGCCAGCAGCGGTCCCGAGACTGCCAATGAGCAGTTCTTC,CASSGPETANEQFF
TRBV5-1,TRBD1,15,.,TRBJ1-2,TGCGCCAGCAGCTCAAATCCGGGACAGGGATATGGCTACACCTTC,CASSSNPGQGYGYTF
TRBV30,.,11,.,TRBJ2-7,TGTGCCTGGAGTGTACGTCATCAGTTCGACTTC,CAWSVRHQFDF
TRBV4-3,TRBD2,16,once,TRBJ2-1,TGCGCCAGCAGCCAAGATCTGGGTAGCGGGAACAATGAGCAGTTCTTC,CASSQDLGSGNNEQFF
TRBV5-4,.,16,.,TRBJ1-1,TGTGCCAGCAGCCGCCCGGGGGCATCCACGAACACTGAAGCTTTCTTT,CASSRPGASTNTEAFF
TRBV11-2,TRBD2,14,.,TRBJ2-1,TGTGCCAGCAGCGAGACTAGCGGGATTGGTGAGCAGTTCTTC,CASSETSGIGEQFF
TRBV14,.,15,.,TRBJ1-1,TGTGCCAGCAGCCAAGTGAAAGGGGGTCGGAGTGAAGCTTTCTTT,CASSQVKGGRSEAFF